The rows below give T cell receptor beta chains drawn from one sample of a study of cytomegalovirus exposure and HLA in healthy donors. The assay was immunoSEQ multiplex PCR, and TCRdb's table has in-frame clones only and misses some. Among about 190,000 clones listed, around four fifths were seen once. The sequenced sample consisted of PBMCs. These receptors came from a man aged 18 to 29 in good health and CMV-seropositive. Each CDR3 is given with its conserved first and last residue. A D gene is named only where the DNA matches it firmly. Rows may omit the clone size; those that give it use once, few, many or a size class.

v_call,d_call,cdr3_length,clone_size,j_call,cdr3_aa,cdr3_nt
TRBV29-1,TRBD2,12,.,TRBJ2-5,CSALDSGRTQYF,TGCAGCGCTCTGGACAGCGGGAGGACCCAGTACTTC
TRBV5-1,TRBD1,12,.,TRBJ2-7,CASSPGGYEQYF,TGCGCCAGCAGCCCAGGGGGCTACGAGCAGTACTTC
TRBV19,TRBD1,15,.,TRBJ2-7,CASSTRDRGSYEQYF,TGTGCCAGTAGTACCCGGGACAGGGGTTCCTACGAGCAGTACTTC
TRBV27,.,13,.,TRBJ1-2,CASRWREDYGYTF,TGTGCCAGCCGTTGGCGGGAGGACTATGGCTACACCTTC
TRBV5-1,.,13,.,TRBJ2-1,CASSLWVGDEQFF,TGCGCCAGCAGCTTGTGGGTGGGCGATGAGCAGTTCTTC
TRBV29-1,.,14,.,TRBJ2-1,CSAVRGFSYNEQFF,TGCAGCGCCGTCAGGGGATTCTCCTACAATGAGCAGTTCTTC
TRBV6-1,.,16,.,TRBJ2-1,CASSDRAGQIGSEQFF,TGTGCCAGCAGTGATCGGGCCGGACAGATCGGTTCTGAGCAGTTCTTC
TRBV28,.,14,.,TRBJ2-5,CASIGVRTAETQYF,TGTGCCAGCATAGGTGTGAGGACAGCAGAGACCCAGTACTTC
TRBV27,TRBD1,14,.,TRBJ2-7,CASSFFGTAYEQYF,TGTGCCAGCAGTTTTTTTGGGACAGCCTACGAGCAGTACTTC
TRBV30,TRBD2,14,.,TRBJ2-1,CAWSVAVRLAGVFF,TGTGCCTGGAGTGTAGCCGTTCGACTAGCGGGAGTCTTCTTC
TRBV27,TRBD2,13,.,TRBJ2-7,CASKLAGAGEQYF,TGTGCCAGCAAACTAGCGGGAGCTGGCGAGCAGTACTTC
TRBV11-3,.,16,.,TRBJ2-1,CASSLDIQGRSNEQFF,TGTGCCAGCAGCTTAGATATACAGGGACGAAGCAATGAGCAGTTCTTC
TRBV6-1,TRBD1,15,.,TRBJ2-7,CASIFGTGGTYEQYF,TGTGCCAGCATTTTTGGGACAGGGGGAACCTACGAGCAGTACTTC
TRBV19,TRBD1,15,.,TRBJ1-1,CASSPGQGGRTEAFF,TGTGCCAGTAGTCCGGGACAGGGAGGACGAACTGAAGCTTTCTTT
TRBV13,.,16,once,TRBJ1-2,CASSLVGGITNYGYTF,TGTGCCAGCAGCTTAGTGGGAGGGATTACTAACTATGGCTACACCTTC
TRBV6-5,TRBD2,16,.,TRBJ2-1,CASSWTSGSSYNEQFF,TGTGCCAGCAGTTGGACTAGCGGGAGCTCCTACAATGAGCAGTTCTTC
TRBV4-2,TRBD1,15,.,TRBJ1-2,CASSQVTTGLRGYTF,TGTGCCAGCAGCCAGGTAACGACAGGGCTGCGGGGCTACACCTTC
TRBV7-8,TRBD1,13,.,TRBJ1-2,CASSFRTGDGYTF,TGTGCCAGCAGCTTCCGAACAGGGGATGGCTACACCTTC
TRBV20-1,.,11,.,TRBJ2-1,CSAPRGNEQFF,TGCAGTGCTCCTCGGGGGAATGAGCAGTTCTTC
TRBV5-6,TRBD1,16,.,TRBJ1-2,CASSPPGQAEANGYTF,TGTGCCAGCAGCCCCCCCGGACAGGCCGAGGCGAATGGCTACACCTTC
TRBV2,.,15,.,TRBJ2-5,CASSDAQGNQETQYF,TGTGCCAGCAGCGACGCTCAGGGGAACCAAGAGACCCAGTACTTC
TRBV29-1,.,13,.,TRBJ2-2,CSTGGHNTGELFF,TGCAGCACGGGGGGCCACAACACCGGGGAGCTGTTTTTT
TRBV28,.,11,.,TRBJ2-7,CASSFHYEQYF,TGTGCCAGCAGTTTCCACTACGAGCAGTACTTC
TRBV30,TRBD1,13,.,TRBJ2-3,CAWKQGFADTQYF,TGTGCCTGGAAACAGGGGTTTGCAGATACGCAGTATTTT
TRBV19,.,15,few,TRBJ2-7,CASSQSGTRHYEQYF,TGTGCCAGTAGTCAGTCCGGGACAAGGCACTACGAGCAGTACTTC
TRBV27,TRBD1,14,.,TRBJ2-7,CASTRRQGVDEQYF,TGTGCCAGCACCAGGAGACAGGGGGTCGACGAGCAGTACTTC
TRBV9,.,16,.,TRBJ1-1,CASSVDGVGSNTEAFF,TGTGCCAGCAGCGTAGACGGGGTGGGTTCGAACACTGAAGCTTTCTTT
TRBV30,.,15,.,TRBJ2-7,CAWSRGRASSYEQYF,TGTGCCTGGAGTAGGGGAAGGGCGAGCTCCTACGAGCAGTACTTC
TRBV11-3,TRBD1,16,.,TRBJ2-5,CASSLDAGGADSTQYF,TGTGCCAGCAGCTTAGACGCAGGGGGCGCCGATTCGACCCAGTACTTC
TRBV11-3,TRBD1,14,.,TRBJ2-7,CASSARRGRDEQYF,TGTGCCAGCAGCGCCAGAAGGGGGCGGGACGAGCAGTACTTC
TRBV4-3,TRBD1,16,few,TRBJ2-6,CASSQDRGTGANVLTF,TGCGCCAGCAGCCAAGACAGGGGGACTGGGGCCAACGTCCTGACTTTC
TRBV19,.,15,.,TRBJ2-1,CASSTSGGPHNEQFF,TGTGCCAGTAGTACTTCCGGGGGACCTCACAATGAGCAGTTCTTC
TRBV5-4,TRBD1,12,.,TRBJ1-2,CASRSGTGDYTF,TGTGCCAGCAGGTCCGGGACAGGGGACTACACCTTC
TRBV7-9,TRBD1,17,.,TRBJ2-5,CASSLGDRTGERETQYF,TGTGCCAGCAGCTTAGGAGATCGGACAGGGGAGCGGGAGACCCAGTACTTC
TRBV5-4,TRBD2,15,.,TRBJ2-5,CASSRGGSPGETQYF,TGTGCCAGCAGCCGGGGAGGGTCCCCGGGGGAGACCCAGTACTTC
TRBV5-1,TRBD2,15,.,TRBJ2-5,CASSLVLAGEFPQYF,TGCGCCAGCAGCTTGGTGCTAGCGGGGGAATTCCCCCAGTACTTC
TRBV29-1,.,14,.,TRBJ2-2,CSVSLTGTSGELFF,TGCAGCGTGAGTTTGACAGGTACATCCGGGGAGCTGTTTTTT
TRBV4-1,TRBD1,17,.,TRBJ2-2,CASSQDRDRANTGELFF,TGCGCCAGCAGCCAAGACCGGGACAGAGCGAACACCGGGGAGCTGTTTTTT
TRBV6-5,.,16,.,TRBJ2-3,CASSYSGTGITDTQYF,TGTGCCAGCAGTTATAGCGGGACAGGGATTACAGATACGCAGTATTTT
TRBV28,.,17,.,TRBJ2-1,CASSSSAGGPLSHEQFF,.
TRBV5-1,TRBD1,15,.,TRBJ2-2,CASSSTGVVAGELFF,TGCGCCAGCAGTTCCACAGGGGTGGTCGCCGGGGAGCTGTTTTTT
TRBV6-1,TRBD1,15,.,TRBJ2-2,CASKTGQGDTGELFF,TGTGCCAGCAAGACGGGACAGGGCGACACCGGGGAGCTGTTTTTT
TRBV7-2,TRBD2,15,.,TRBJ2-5,CASSSSPRLAGTQYF,TGTGCCAGCAGCTCCTCCCCAAGACTAGCTGGGACCCAGTACTTC
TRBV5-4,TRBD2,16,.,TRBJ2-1,CASSQQLAGGHNEQFF,TGTGCCAGCAGCCAACAACTAGCGGGAGGGCACAATGAGCAGTTCTTC
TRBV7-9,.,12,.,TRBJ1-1,CASSARDTEAFF,TGTGCCAGCAGCGCCAGGGACACTGAAGCTTTCTTT